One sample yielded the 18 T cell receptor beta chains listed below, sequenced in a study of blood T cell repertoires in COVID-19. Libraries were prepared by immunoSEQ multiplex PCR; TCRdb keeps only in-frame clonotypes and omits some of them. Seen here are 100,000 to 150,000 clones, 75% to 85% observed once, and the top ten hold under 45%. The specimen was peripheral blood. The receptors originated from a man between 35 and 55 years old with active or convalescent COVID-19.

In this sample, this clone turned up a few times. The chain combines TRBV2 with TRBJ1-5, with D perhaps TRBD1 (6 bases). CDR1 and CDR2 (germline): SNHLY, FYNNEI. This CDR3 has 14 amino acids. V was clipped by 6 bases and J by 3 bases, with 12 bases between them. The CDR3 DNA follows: TGTGCCAGCAGGATACAGGGTGCCAATCAGCCCCAGCATTTT. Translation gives CASRIQGANQPQHF.

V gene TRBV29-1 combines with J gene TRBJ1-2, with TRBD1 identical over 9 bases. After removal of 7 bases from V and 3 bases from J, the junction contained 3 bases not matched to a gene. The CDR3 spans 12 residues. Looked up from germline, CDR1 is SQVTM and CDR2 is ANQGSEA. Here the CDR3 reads CSADRGDYGYTF. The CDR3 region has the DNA TGCAGCGCCGACAGGGGGGACTATGGCTACACCTTC.

The CDR3 coding sequence is TGTGCCAGCAGCTTGGCCGGGACAGGGGGCGAAAAACTGTTTTTT. This sequence encodes CASSLAGTGGEKLFF. The chain recombines TRBV5-6 with TRBJ1-4, with 12 bases lining up with TRBD1. CDR1 is SGHDT and CDR2 is YYEEEE in the germline V gene. CDR3 length: 15 residues. V was clipped by 0 bases and J by 8 bases; unmatched bases: 2.

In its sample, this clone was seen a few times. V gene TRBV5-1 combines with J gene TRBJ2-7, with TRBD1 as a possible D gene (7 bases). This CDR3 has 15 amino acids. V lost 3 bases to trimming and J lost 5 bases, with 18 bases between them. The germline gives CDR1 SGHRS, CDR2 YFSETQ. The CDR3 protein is CASSWRGQSGDEQYF. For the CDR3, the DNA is TGCGCCAGCAGCTGGAGGGGACAGTCGGGCGACGAGCAGTACTTC. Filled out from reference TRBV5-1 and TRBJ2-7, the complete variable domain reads KAGVTQTPRYLIKTRGQQVTLSCSPISGHRSVSWYQQTPGQGLQFLFEYFSETQRNKGNFPGRFSGRQFSNSRSEMNVSTLELGDSALYLCASSWRGQSGDEQYFGPGTRLTVT.

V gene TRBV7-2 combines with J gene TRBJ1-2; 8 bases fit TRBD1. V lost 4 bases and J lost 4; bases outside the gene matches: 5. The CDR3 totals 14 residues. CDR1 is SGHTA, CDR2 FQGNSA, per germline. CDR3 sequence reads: CASSSDREVYGYTF. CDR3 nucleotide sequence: TGTGCCAGCAGCTCGGACAGGGAGGTCTATGGCTACACCTTC.

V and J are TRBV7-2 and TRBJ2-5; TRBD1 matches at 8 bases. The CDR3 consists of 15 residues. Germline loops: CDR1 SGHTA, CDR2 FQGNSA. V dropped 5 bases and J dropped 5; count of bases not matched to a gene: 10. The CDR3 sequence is CASSPSSRDRETQYF. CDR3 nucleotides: TGTGCCAGCAGCCCCTCGTCCCGGGACAGGGAGACCCAGTACTTC.

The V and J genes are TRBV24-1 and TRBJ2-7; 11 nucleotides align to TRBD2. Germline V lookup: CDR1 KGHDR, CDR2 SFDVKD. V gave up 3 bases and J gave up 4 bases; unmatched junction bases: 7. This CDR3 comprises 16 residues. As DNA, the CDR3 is TGTGCCACCAGTGATCCCGCCGGGACTAGCGGATACGAGCAGTACTTC. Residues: CATSDPAGTSGYEQYF.

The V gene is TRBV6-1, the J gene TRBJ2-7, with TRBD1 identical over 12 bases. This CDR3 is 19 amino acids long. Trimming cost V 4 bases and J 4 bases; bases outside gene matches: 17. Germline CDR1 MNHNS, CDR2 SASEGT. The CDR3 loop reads CASSGRDRGLFVLAYEQYF. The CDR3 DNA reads TGTGCCAGCAGTGGCCGGGACAGGGGGCTTTTTGTGTTGGCGTACGAGCAGTACTTC.

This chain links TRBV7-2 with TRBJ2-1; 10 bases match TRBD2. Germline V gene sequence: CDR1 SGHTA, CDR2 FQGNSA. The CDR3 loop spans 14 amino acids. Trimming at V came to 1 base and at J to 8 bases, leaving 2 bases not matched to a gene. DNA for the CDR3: TGTGCCAGCAGCTTAGGAGCGGGGGGGCATGAGCAGTTCTTC. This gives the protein CASSLGAGGHEQFF.

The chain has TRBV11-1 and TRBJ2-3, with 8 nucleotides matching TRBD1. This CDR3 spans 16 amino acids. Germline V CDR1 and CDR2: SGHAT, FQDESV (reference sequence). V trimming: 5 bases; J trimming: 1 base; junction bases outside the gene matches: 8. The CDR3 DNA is TGTGCCAGCAGCGGTTGGACAGGGCGGGGCACAGATACGCAGTATTTT. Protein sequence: CASSGWTGRGTDTQYF.

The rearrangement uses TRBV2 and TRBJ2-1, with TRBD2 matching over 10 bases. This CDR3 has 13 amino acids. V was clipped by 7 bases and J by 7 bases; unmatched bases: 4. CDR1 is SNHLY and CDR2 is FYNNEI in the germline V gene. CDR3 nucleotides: TGTGCCAGCACACTAGCGGGACGGAATGAGCAGTTCTTC. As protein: CASTLAGRNEQFF.

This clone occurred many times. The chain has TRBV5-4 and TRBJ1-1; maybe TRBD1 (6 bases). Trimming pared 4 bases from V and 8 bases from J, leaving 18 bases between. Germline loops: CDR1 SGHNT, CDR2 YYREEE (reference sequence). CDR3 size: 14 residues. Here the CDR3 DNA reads TGTGCCAGCAGCGGGCCCGGGGGGCGTATGGAAGCTTTCTTT. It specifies CASSGPGGRMEAFF.

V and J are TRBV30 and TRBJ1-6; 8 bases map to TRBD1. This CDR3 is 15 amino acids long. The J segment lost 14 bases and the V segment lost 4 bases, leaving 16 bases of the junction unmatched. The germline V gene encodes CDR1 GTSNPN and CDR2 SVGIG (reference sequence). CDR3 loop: CAWTGTGGNMVALHF. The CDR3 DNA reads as TGTGCCTGGACCGGCACAGGGGGAAATATGGTAGCCCTCCACTTT.

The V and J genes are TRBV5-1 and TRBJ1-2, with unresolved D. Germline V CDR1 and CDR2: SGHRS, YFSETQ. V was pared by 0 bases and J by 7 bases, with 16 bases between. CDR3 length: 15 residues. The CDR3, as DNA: TGCGCCAGCAGCTTGGTGGTCCCCCCTAACGGTGGCTACACCTTC. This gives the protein CASSLVVPPNGGYTF.

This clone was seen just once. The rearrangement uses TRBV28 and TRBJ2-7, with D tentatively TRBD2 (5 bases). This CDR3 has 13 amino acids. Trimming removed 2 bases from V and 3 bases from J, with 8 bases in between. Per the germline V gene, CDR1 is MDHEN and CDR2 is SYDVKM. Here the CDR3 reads CASSLTGFYEQYF. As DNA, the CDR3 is TGTGCCAGCAGTTTAACGGGGTTCTACGAGCAGTACTTC.

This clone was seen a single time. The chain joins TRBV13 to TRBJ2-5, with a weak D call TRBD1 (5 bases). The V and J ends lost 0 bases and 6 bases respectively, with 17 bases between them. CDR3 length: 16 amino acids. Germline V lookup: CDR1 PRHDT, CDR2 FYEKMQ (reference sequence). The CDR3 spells CASSLGVTAGIQTQYF. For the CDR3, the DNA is TGTGCCAGCAGCTTAGGCGTTACGGCAGGGATACAGACCCAGTACTTC.

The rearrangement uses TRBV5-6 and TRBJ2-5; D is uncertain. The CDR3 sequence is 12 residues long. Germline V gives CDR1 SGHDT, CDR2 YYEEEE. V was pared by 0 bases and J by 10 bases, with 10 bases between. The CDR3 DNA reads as TGTGCCAGCAGCTTGGCAGACACTTACCAGTACTTC. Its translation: CASSLADTYQYF.

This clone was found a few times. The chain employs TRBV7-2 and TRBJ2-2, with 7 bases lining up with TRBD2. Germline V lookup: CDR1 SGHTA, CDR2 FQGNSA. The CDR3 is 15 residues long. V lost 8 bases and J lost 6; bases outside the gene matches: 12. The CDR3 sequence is CASGGGRPKAGELFF. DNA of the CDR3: TGTGCCAGCGGGGGAGGGCGACCTAAAGCCGGGGAGCTGTTTTTT.